This TCR beta chain was identified in a study of blood T cell repertoires in COVID-19. In the study overall: In each case, the material was cDNA or gDNA derived from T cells, B-cell-depleted T cells, or PBMCs.

With 2 bases clipped from V and 3 bases from J, the junction kept 10 bases outside the gene matches. The CDR3 covers 18 residues. The germline V gene encodes CDR1 SGHDN and CDR2 FVKESK. Under the authors' procedure: How many nucleated cells were present was estimated from reference gene primer amplification. Using immunoSEQ multiplex PCR, the repertoire was profiled, and TCRdb retains in-frame clones only, with some absent. V, J and clone size are taken as reported in that table, and D and trimming were inferred from the DNA itself. Of about 60,000 clones detected, around nine tenths appear once; the ten largest clones hold roughly 13%.

The sequencing sample was made of peripheral blood. This receptor was identified in an older woman with active COVID-19. The J gene is TRBJ2-1, the V gene TRBV14, with TRBD2 matching 10 bases. In DNA form, the CDR3 reads TGTGCCAGCAGCCAACGAAGAACTAGCGGGGACTTCTACAATGAGCAGTTCTTC. Translating gives CASSQRRTSGDFYNEQFF.